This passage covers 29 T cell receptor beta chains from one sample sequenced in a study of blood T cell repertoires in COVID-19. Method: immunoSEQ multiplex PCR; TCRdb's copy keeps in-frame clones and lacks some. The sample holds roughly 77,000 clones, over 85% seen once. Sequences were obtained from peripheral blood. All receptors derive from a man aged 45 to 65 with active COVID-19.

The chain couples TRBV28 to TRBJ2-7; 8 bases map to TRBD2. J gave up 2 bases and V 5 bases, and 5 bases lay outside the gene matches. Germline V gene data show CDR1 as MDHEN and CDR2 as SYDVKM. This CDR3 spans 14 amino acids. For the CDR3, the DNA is TGTGCCAGCAGTCGGGGGGGCTTTGCCTACGAGCAGTACTTC. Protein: CASSRGGFAYEQYF.

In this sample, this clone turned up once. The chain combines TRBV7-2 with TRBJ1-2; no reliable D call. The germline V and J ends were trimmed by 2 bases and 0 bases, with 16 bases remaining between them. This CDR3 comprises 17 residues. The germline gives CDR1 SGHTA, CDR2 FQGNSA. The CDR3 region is CASSLSVEVGANYGYTF. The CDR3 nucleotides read TGTGCCAGCAGCTTATCAGTGGAGGTCGGGGCTAACTATGGCTACACCTTC. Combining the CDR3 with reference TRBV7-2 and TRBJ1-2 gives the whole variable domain GAGVSQSPSNKVTEKGKDVELRCDPISGHTALYWYRQSLGQGLEFLIYFQGNSAPDKSGLPSDRFSAERTGGSVSTLTIQRTQQEDSAVYLCASSLSVEVGANYGYTFGSGTRLTVV.

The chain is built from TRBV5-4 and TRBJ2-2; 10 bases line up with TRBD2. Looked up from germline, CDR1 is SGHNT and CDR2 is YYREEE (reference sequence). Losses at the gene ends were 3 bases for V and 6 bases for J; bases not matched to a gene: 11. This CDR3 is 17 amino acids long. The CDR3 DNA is TGTGCCAGCAGCTCCCCCCCCAGCGGGGGGGCCGCCGGGGAGCTGTTTTTT. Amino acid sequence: CASSSPPSGGAAGELFF.

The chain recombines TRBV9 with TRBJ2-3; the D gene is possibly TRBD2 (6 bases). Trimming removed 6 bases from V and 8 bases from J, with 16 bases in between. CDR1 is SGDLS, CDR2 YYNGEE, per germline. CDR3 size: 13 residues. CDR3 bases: TGTGCCAGCACCATCATAGAGGGAGGTACGCAGTATTTT. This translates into CASTIIEGGTQYF.

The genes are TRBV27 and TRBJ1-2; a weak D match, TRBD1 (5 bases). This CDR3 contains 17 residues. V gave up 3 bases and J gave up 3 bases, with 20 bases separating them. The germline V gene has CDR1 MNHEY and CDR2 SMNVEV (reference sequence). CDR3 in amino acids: CASSFGVPGGADYGYTF. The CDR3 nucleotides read TGTGCCAGCAGTTTCGGGGTGCCTGGCGGGGCCGACTATGGCTACACCTTC.

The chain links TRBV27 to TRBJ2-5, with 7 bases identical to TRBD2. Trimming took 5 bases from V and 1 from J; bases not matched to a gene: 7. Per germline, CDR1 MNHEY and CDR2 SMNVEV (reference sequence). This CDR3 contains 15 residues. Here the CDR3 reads CASSLGLVGQETQYF. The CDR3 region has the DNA TGTGCCAGCAGTCTAGGACTAGTGGGCCAAGAGACCCAGTACTTC.

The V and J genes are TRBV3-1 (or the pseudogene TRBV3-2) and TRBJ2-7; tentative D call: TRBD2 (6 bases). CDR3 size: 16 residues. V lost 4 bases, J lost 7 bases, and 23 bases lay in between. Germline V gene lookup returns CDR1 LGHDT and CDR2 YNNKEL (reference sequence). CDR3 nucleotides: TGTGCCAGCAGCCCCGTCGGACTATCTCCAAAAAGGGAGCAGTACTTC. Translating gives CASSPVGLSPKREQYF.

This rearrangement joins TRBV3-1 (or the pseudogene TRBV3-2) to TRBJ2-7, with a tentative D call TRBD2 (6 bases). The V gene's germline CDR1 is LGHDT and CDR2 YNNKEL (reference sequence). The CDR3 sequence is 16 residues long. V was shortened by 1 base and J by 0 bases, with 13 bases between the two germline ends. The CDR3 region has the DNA TGTGCCAGCAGCCAAGGGCCCCCTAGCGCCTCCTACGAGCAGTACTTC. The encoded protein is CASSQGPPSASYEQYF.

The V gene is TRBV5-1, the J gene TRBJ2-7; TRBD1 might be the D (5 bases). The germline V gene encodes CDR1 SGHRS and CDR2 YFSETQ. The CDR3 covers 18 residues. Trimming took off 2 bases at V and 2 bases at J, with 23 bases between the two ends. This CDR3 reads CASSLQPHRSSSTYEQYF. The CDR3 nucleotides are TGCGCCAGCAGCTTACAACCCCACAGGTCGAGCTCGACCTACGAGCAGTACTTC.

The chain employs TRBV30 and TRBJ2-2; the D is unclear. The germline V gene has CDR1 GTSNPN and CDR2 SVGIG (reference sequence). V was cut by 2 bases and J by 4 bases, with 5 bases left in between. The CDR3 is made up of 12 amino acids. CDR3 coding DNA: TGTGCCTGGAGTAAGAGCACCGGGGAGCTGTTTTTT. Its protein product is CAWSKSTGELFF.

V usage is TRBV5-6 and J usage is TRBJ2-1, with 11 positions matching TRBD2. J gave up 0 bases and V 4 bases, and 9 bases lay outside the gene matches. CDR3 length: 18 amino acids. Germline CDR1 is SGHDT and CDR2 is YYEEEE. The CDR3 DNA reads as TGTGCCAGCAGCGATCTAGCGGGAGGAGGGGCCTCCTACAATGAGCAGTTCTTC. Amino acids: CASSDLAGGGASYNEQFF.

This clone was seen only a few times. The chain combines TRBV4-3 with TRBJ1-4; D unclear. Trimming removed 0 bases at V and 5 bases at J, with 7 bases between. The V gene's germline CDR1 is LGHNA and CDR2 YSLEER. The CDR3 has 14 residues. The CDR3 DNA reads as TGCGCCAGCAGCCAAGACAGGCTGAATGAAAAACTGTTTTTT. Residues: CASSQDRLNEKLFF.

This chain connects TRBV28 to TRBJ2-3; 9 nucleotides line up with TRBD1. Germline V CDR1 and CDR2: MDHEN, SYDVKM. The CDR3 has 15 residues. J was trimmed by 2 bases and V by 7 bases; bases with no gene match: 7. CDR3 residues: CASNPGQGFTDTQYF. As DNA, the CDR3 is TGTGCCAGCAATCCGGGACAGGGATTCACAGATACGCAGTATTTT. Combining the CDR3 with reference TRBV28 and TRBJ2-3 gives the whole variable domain DVKVTQSSRYLVKRTGEKVFLECVQDMDHENMFWYRQDPGLGLRLIYFSYDVKMKEKGDIPEGYSVSREKKERFSLILESASTNQTSMYLCASNPGQGFTDTQYFGPGTRLTVL.

CDR3 region: CASSSSPGRREDEQFF. CDR3 DNA: TGTGCCAGCAGCTCCTCTCCTGGGAGGAGAGAGGATGAGCAGTTCTTC. The chain couples TRBV7-2 to TRBJ2-1; D possibly corresponds to TRBD2 (6 bases). CDR3 length: 16 residues. Trimming removed 4 bases from V and 8 bases from J, with 21 bases in between. CDR1 and CDR2 (germline): SGHTA, FQGNSA.

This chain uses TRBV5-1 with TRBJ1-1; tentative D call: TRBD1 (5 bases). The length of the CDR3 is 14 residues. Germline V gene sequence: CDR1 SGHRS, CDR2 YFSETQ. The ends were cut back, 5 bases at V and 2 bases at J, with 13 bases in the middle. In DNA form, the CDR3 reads TGCGCCAGCAGTCGAGGGGAGGTAAACACTGAAGCTTTCTTT. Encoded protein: CASSRGEVNTEAFF.

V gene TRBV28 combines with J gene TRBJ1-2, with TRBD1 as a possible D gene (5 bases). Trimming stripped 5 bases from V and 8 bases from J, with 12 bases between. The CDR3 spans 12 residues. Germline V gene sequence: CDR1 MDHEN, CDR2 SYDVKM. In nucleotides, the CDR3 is TGTGCCAGCAGTCCGCAGACAGTGGGCTACACCTTC. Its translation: CASSPQTVGYTF.

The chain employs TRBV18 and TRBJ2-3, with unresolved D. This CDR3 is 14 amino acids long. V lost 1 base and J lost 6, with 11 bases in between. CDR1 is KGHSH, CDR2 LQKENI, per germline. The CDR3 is CASSPRPSGDTQYF. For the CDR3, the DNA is TGTGCCAGCTCACCACGCCCTTCGGGTGATACGCAGTATTTT.

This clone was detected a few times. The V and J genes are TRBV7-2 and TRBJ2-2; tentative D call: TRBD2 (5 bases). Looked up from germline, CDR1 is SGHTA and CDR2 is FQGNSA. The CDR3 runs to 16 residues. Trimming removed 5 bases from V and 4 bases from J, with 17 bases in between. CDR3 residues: CASSPPSRAGTGELFF. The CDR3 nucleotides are TGTGCCAGCAGCCCCCCGTCACGGGCGGGCACCGGGGAGCTGTTTTTT. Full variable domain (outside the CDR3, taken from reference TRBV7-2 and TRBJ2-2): GAGVSQSPSNKVTEKGKDVELRCDPISGHTALYWYRQSLGQGLEFLIYFQGNSAPDKSGLPSDRFSAERTGGSVSTLTIQRTQQEDSAVYLCASSPPSRAGTGELFFGEGSRLTVL.

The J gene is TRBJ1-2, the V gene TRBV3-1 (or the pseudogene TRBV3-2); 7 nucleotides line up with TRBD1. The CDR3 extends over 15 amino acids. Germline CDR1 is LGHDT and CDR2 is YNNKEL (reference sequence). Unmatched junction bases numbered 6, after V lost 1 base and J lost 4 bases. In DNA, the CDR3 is TGTGCCAGCAGCCAAGTGGACAGGTTGAGCTATGGCTACACCTTC. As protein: CASSQVDRLSYGYTF.

CDR3 residues: CASDTGILTEAFF. In DNA, the CDR3 is TGTGCCAGCGATACAGGGATACTGACTGAAGCTTTCTTT. The V call is TRBV28, the J call TRBJ1-1; TRBD1 might be the D (6 bases). Trimming stripped 8 bases from V and 5 bases from J, with 15 bases between. Germline CDR1 and CDR2: MDHEN and SYDVKM. The CDR3 contains 13 residues.

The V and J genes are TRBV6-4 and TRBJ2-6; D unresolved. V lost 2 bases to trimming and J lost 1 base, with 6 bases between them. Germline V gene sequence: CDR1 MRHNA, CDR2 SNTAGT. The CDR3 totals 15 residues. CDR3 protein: CASSDPRSGANVLTF. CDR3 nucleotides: TGTGCCAGCAGTGACCCCAGGTCTGGGGCCAACGTCCTGACTTTC.

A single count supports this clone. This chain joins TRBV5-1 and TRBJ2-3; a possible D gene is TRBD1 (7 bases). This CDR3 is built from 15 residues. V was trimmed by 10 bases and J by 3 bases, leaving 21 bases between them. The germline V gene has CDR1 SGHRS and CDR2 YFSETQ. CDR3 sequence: CAAARQGAGTDTQYF. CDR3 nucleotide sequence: TGCGCCGCGGCGAGACAGGGAGCGGGTACAGATACGCAGTATTTT.

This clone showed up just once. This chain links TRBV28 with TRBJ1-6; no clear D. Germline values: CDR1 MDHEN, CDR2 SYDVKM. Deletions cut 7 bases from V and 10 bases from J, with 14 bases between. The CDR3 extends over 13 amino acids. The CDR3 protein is CASTPLRGSPLHF. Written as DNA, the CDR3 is TGTGCCAGCACTCCCCTCCGCGGATCACCCCTCCACTTT.

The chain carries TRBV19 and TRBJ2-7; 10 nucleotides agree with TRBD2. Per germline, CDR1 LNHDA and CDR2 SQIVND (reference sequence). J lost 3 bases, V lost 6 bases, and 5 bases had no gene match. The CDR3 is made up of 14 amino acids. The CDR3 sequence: CASRPLAGGYEQYF. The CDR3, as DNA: TGTGCCAGTAGACCATTAGCGGGAGGCTACGAGCAGTACTTC.

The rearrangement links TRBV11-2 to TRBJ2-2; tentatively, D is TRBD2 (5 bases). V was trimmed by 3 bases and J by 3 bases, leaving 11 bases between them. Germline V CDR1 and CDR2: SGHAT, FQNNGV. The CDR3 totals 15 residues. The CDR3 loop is CASSLTIRDTGELFF. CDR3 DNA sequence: TGTGCCAGCAGCTTGACTATTAGGGACACCGGGGAGCTGTTTTTT.

The CDR3 here is CASSAGLAEYNEQFF. The CDR3 nucleotides read TGTGCCAGCAGCGCGGGACTAGCGGAATACAATGAGCAGTTCTTC. The rearrangement joins TRBV9 to TRBJ2-1, with 11 bases matching TRBD2. V shed 3 bases, J shed 4 bases, and the junction held 3 bases outside the gene matches. CDR3 length: 15 amino acids. CDR1 is SGDLS, CDR2 YYNGEE, per germline.

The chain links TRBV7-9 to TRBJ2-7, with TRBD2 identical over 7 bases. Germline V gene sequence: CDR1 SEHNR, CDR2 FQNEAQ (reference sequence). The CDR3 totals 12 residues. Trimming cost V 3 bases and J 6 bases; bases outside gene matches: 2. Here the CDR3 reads CASSFGRGEQYF. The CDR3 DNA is TGTGCCAGCAGCTTTGGGAGGGGCGAGCAGTACTTC.

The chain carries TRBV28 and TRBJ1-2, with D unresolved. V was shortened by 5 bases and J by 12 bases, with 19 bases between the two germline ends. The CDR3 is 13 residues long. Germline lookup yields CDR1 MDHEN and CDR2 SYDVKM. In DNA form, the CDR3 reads TGTGCCAGCAGTCCCCCCCAACATCGGGTCAACACCTTC. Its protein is CASSPPQHRVNTF.

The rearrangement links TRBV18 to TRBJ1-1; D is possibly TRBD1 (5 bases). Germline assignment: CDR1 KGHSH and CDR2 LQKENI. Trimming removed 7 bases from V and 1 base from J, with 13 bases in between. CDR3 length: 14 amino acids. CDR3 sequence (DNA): TGTGCCAGCTTCCACCGGGGGGGGAACACTGAAGCTTTCTTT. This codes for CASFHRGGNTEAFF. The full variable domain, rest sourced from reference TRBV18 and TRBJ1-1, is NAGVMQNPRHLVRRRGQEARLRCSPMKGHSHVYWYRQLPEEGLKFMVYLQKENIIDESGMPKERFSAEFPKEGPSILRIQQVVRGDSAAYFCASFHRGGNTEAFFGQGTRLTVV.